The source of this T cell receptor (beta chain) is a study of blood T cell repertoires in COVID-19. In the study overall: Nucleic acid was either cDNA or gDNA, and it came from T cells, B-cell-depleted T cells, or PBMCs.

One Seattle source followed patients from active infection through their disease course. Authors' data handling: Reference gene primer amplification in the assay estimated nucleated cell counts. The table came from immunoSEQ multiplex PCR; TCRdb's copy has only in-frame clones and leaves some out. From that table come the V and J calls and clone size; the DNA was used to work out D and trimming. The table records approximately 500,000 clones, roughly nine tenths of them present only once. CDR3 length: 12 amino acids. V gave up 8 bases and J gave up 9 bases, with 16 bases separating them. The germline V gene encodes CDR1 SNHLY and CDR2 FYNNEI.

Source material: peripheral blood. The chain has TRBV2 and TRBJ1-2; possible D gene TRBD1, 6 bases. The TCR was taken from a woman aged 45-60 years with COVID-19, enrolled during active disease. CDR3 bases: TGTGCCAGCTTCTCGAGACAGGAGAGCTACACCTTC. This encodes CASFSRQESYTF.